Below, 28 T cell receptor beta chains from the same sample are listed, as sequenced in a study of shared clonotypes between healthy human individuals. Assay: immunoSEQ multiplex PCR; the TCRdb copy retains only in-frame clones and omits some. In the table there are under 2.5 million clones, 92% of which are singletons. The sequencing sample was made of naive CD4+ T cells from PBMCs. The sample's subset: CD45RA+ positively selected. These receptors were obtained from a man between 18 and 35 years old in good health. Some clones in this sample may be carry-over from other donors' samples.

V gene TRBV15 combines with J gene TRBJ2-3; D gene uncertain. This CDR3 has 16 amino acids. Germline-derived CDR1 and CDR2 are LNHNV and YYDKDF (reference sequence). Deletions cut 0 bases from V and 2 bases from J, with 12 bases between. CDR3 region: CATSRDVAAITDTQYF. As DNA, the CDR3 is TGTGCCACCAGCAGAGATGTAGCAGCTATCACAGATACGCAGTATTTT.

The chain has TRBV2 and TRBJ1-2; TRBD1 is a possible D gene (6 bases). Germline V gene data show CDR1 as SNHLY and CDR2 as FYNNEI. Trimming took off 5 bases at V and 3 bases at J, with 10 bases between the two ends. The CDR3 sequence is 13 residues long. Here the CDR3 DNA reads TGTGCCAGCAGTCGGGACACCGACTATGGCTACACCTTC. Protein sequence: CASSRDTDYGYTF.

The chain links TRBV5-1 to TRBJ1-2; TRBD1 matches 10 bases. This CDR3 has 14 residues. V shed 4 bases, J shed 6 bases, and the junction held 6 bases outside the gene matches. Germline loops: CDR1 SGHRS, CDR2 YFSETQ. CDR3 amino acids: CASSRGTGDDGYTF. Here the CDR3 DNA reads TGCGCCAGCAGCCGGGGGACAGGGGACGATGGCTACACCTTC.

The V call is TRBV6-8, the J call TRBJ2-3; no clear D gene. CDR1 and CDR2 from the germline V gene are MNHGY and SAAAGT. CDR3 length equals 17 residues. Deletions cut 0 bases from V and 4 bases from J, with 17 bases between. CDR3 in DNA: TGTGCCAGCAGTTACTCGAGGTCCCCCGGTGAATCAGATACGCAGTATTTT. It specifies CASSYSRSPGESDTQYF.

The chain carries TRBV28 and TRBJ1-3, with no clear D. This CDR3 spans 14 amino acids. Deletions cut 2 bases from V and 2 bases from J, with 7 bases between. The germline V gene has CDR1 MDHEN and CDR2 SYDVKM. The CDR3 region has the DNA TGTGCCAGCAGTTTAGGGTCTGCTGGAAACACCATATATTTT. Translated, it gives CASSLGSAGNTIYF. Complete variable domain (other parts from reference TRBV28 and TRBJ1-3): DVKVTQSSRYLVKRTGEKVFLECVQDMDHENMFWYRQDPGLGLRLIYFSYDVKMKEKGDIPEGYSVSREKKERFSLILESASTNQTSMYLCASSLGSAGNTIYFGEGSWLTVV.

Turning to this clone: The same CDR3 is also encoded by other DNA sequences in this sample. The V call is TRBV5-1, the J call TRBJ2-2; D not resolved. CDR1 is SGHRS, CDR2 YFSETQ, per germline. The CDR3 has 15 amino acids. V lost 0 bases, J lost 0 bases, and 6 bases lay in between. CDR3 amino acids: CASSLEGPNTGELFF. For the CDR3, the DNA is TGCGCCAGCAGCTTGGAGGGCCCGAACACCGGGGAGCTGTTTTTT.

The chain combines TRBV14 with TRBJ1-2; D is uncertain. V was pared by 4 bases and J by 0 bases, with 9 bases between. The CDR3 consists of 14 residues. Germline V CDR1 and CDR2: SGHDN, FVKESK. CDR3 sequence (DNA): TGTGCCAGCAGCCCGAGGGCCTCTAACTATGGCTACACCTTC. This sequence encodes CASSPRASNYGYTF.

Of note for this clone: The identical CDR3 is also encoded by other nucleotide sequences in the sample. V gene TRBV27 combines with J gene TRBJ1-1; no definite D call. The CDR3 has 13 amino acids. V lost 0 bases and J 5 bases, leaving 7 bases between the germline ends. CDR1 is MNHEY, CDR2 SMNVEV, per germline (reference sequence). This CDR3 reads CASSLSGYTEAFF. CDR3 nucleotide sequence: TGTGCCAGCAGTTTATCAGGGTATACTGAAGCTTTCTTT.

This chain uses TRBV7-3 with TRBJ2-1; D perhaps matches TRBD1 (6 bases). CDR1 and CDR2 from the germline V gene are SGHTA and FQGTGA. The CDR3 spans 13 residues. Trimming removed 2 bases from V and 7 bases from J, with 9 bases in between. This chain's CDR3 is CASSLDRQNEQFF. The CDR3, as DNA: TGTGCCAGCAGCTTAGACAGGCAGAATGAGCAGTTCTTC.

This clone was detected once. V usage is TRBV7-6 and J usage is TRBJ1-1; no definite D call. The V gene lost 1 base and the J gene lost 1 base, with 10 bases spanning the gap. CDR1 SGHVS and CDR2 FNYEAQ come from the germline V gene. The CDR3 loop spans 15 amino acids. Here the CDR3 reads CASSLEGSWNTEAFF. CDR3 sequence (DNA): TGTGCCAGCAGCTTAGAGGGCAGCTGGAACACTGAAGCTTTCTTT.

Points on this clone: At the DNA level, this CDR3 is encoded by other sequences in the same sample as well. In DNA form, the CDR3 reads TGTGCCAGTAGTATAGCCGGTAGCAATCAGCCCCAGCATTTT. Encoded protein: CASSIAGSNQPQHF. V usage is TRBV19 and J usage is TRBJ1-5; D not certain. Germline CDR1 LNHDA, CDR2 SQIVND (reference sequence). The CDR3 runs to 14 residues. Trimming took 1 base from V and 0 from J, leaving 4 bases between them.

Regarding this clone: The identical CDR3 is also encoded by other nucleotide sequences in the sample. The CDR3 spells CSVAQETQYF. The CDR3 DNA sequence: TGCAGCGTTGCCCAAGAGACCCAGTACTTC. The chain uses TRBV29-1 and TRBJ2-5; D is uncertain. Germline V gene lookup returns CDR1 SQVTM and CDR2 ANQGSEA. V was shortened by 4 bases and J by 1 base, with 1 base between the two germline ends. The CDR3 has 10 residues.

The chain couples TRBV19 to TRBJ2-1; D is possibly TRBD1 (6 bases). Germline V gene sequence: CDR1 LNHDA, CDR2 SQIVND (reference sequence). This CDR3 comprises 13 residues. Trimming took 4 bases from V and 7 from J, leaving 11 bases between them. In DNA form, the CDR3 reads TGTGCCAGTAGTAGGGGGCGGATTAATGAGCAGTTCTTC. Its translation: CASSRGRINEQFF.

The chain joins TRBV5-4 to TRBJ1-4, with TRBD1 matching 7 bases. The J segment lost 4 bases and the V segment lost 4 bases, leaving 7 bases of the junction unmatched. The germline gives CDR1 SGHNT, CDR2 YYREEE (reference sequence). This CDR3 comprises 15 residues. The CDR3 loop reads CASSLGGQINEKLFF. CDR3 DNA sequence: TGTGCCAGCAGCCTGGGGGGACAGATTAATGAAAAACTGTTTTTT.

The V call is TRBV7-9, the J call TRBJ2-7, with TRBD2 matching over 8 bases. The V segment lost 1 base and the J segment 0 bases; nucleotides outside the gene matches: 5. CDR1 is SEHNR, CDR2 FQNEAQ, per germline (reference sequence). CDR3 size: 16 residues. CDR3 nucleotide sequence: TGTGCCAGCAGCTTAGGGGCCGGGGGGGTCTCCTACGAGCAGTACTTC. Protein sequence: CASSLGAGGVSYEQYF.

On this clone: This sample includes further DNA sequences coding for the same CDR3. This chain uses TRBV28 with TRBJ1-1; D gene ambiguous. V lost 0 bases, J lost 2 bases, and 4 bases lay in between. Germline CDR1 reads MDHEN; CDR2 reads SYDVKM. The CDR3 covers 13 residues. In DNA, the CDR3 is TGTGCCAGCAGTTTATGGGGAAACACTGAAGCTTTCTTT. This codes for CASSLWGNTEAFF.

The V gene is TRBV28, the J gene TRBJ1-4; the D gene is possibly TRBD1 (5 bases). Trimming cost V 6 bases and J 4 bases, with 24 bases left between them. CDR3 size: 18 residues. The germline V gene encodes CDR1 MDHEN and CDR2 SYDVKM. The CDR3 bases are TGTGCCAGCAGATTAGCCGGGACCGACGGTCTTTATAATGAAAAACTGTTTTTT. It specifies CASRLAGTDGLYNEKLFF.

Concerning this clone: This sample includes further DNA sequences coding for the same CDR3. The chain recombines TRBV9 with TRBJ2-3, with D perhaps given as TRBD1 or TRBD2 (5 bases each). CDR1 SGDLS and CDR2 YYNGEE come from the germline V gene. V lost 4 bases and J lost 0, with 9 bases in between. The CDR3 totals 14 residues. The CDR3 coding sequence is TGTGCCAGCAGCCCACGGGACAGCACAGATACGCAGTATTTT. Translating it yields CASSPRDSTDTQYF.

V and J are TRBV4-1 and TRBJ1-1, with TRBD1 as a possible D gene (5 bases). The CDR3 runs to 14 residues. Trimming stripped 4 bases from V and 4 bases from J, with 13 bases between. Germline CDR1 reads MGHRA; CDR2 reads YSYEKL. Here the CDR3 reads CASSPYQGGTEAFF. CDR3 DNA sequence: TGCGCCAGCAGCCCCTATCAGGGTGGCACTGAAGCTTTCTTT.

The gene calls are TRBV6-1 and TRBJ2-2; D unclear. The CDR3 has 14 amino acids. Germline assignment: CDR1 MNHNS and CDR2 SASEGT. The V end was cut by 6 bases, the J end by 6 bases, with 14 bases between. The CDR3 is CASRESRRAGELFF. CDR3 nucleotides: TGTGCCAGCAGAGAGTCGAGAAGGGCCGGGGAGCTGTTTTTT.

Comment on this clone: Within the sample, other DNA sequences also encode this same CDR3. The chain carries TRBV5-1 and TRBJ2-5; D possibly corresponds to TRBD1 (6 bases). V gave up 1 base and J gave up 1 base, with 8 bases separating them. The CDR3 has 14 residues. Germline V gives CDR1 SGHRS, CDR2 YFSETQ. CDR3 DNA: TGCGCCAGCAGCTTGCAGGGGACCCAAGAGACCCAGTACTTC. Its translation is CASSLQGTQETQYF.

This clone has a handful of counts. V is TRBV10-3 and J is TRBJ1-1; D unresolved. In germline, CDR1 is ENHRY, CDR2 SYGVKD. V was clipped by 1 base and J by 2 bases, with 2 bases between them. The length of the CDR3 is 12 residues. CDR3 DNA: TGTGCCATCAGTGAGTTCAACACTGAAGCTTTCTTT. Translating gives CAISEFNTEAFF.

The chain employs TRBV9 and TRBJ2-3, with 7 bases matching TRBD2. J lost 2 bases, V lost 3 bases, and 9 bases had no gene match. The germline V gene encodes CDR1 SGDLS and CDR2 YYNGEE. The CDR3 consists of 16 residues. The CDR3 nucleotides read TGTGCCAGCAGCGCCCAGACTAGCAGAAACACAGATACGCAGTATTTT. Amino acids: CASSAQTSRNTDTQYF. Supplemented by reference TRBV9 and TRBJ2-3, the full variable domain reads DSGVTQTPKHLITATGQRVTLRCSPRSGDLSVYWYQQSLDQGLQFLIQYYNGEERAKGNILERFSAQQFPDLHSELNLSSLELGDSALYFCASSAQTSRNTDTQYFGPGTRLTVL.

In nucleotides, the CDR3 is TGTGCCAGCAGCTCCCCCACCCGGGACACCGGGGAGCTGTTTTTT. This codes for CASSSPTRDTGELFF. V and J are TRBV7-3 and TRBJ2-2; D uncertain. CDR3 length equals 15 residues. Germline V lookup: CDR1 SGHTA, CDR2 FQGTGA. The germline V and J ends were trimmed by 4 bases and 3 bases, with 12 bases remaining between them.

As for this clone: Within the sample, other DNA sequences also encode this same CDR3. The rearrangement joins TRBV11-2 to TRBJ2-3, with D unclear. Germline lookup yields CDR1 SGHAT and CDR2 FQNNGV. The CDR3 contains 12 residues. Trimming took 1 base from V and 6 from J, leaving 5 bases between them. The CDR3 bases are TGTGCCAGCAGCTTAGGTGGGGATACGCAGTATTTT. Its translation is CASSLGGDTQYF.

The chain combines TRBV4-3 with TRBJ2-1; D unclear. With 3 bases removed from V and 6 bases from J, the gap between germline ends came to 9 bases. The V gene's germline CDR1 is LGHNA and CDR2 YSLEER. The CDR3 sequence is 13 residues long. The CDR3 nucleotides are TGCGCCAGCAGCCAGGTCCTCGGCAATGAGCAGTTCTTC. Translation gives CASSQVLGNEQFF.

This chain links TRBV30 with TRBJ2-5; 8 nucleotides match TRBD1. The CDR3 consists of 11 residues. V dropped 4 bases and J dropped 13; count of bases not matched to a gene: 8. Germline assignment: CDR1 GTSNPN and CDR2 SVGIG (reference sequence). CDR3 DNA sequence: TGTGCCTGGACCAATTCCGGGACAGGGTACTTC. The encoded protein is CAWTNSGTGYF.

CDR3 DNA sequence: TGTGCCATCAGAAAAGGCCTCGGGACAGGGGACACTGAAGCTTTCTTT. It yields the protein CAIRKGLGTGDTEAFF. The gene calls are TRBV10-3 and TRBJ1-1; 10 nucleotides align to TRBD1. V lost 6 bases and J lost 3; bases outside the gene matches: 10. Germline V lookup: CDR1 ENHRY, CDR2 SYGVKD. The CDR3 contains 16 residues.